The 10 T cell receptor beta chains listed next were all sequenced from one sample in a study of T cell responses to AZD1222 COVID-19 vaccine. Clones were read by immunoSEQ multiplex PCR, and TCRdb kept only the in-frame ones, dropping some. This sample has about 180,000 clones, with about 86% found just once. This material consisted of peripheral blood, taken on day 0 of AZD1222 vaccination. The receptors derive from an adult in good health.

The J gene is TRBJ1-6, the V gene TRBV28; no reliable D call. This CDR3 region has 13 residues. The V and J ends lost 8 bases and 7 bases respectively, with 12 bases between them. CDR1 is MDHEN, CDR2 SYDVKM, per germline. As DNA, the CDR3 is TGTGCCAGCCGTGGCCAGCCGAATTCACCCCTCCACTTT. It is translated as CASRGQPNSPLHF.

The V gene is TRBV6-5, the J gene TRBJ2-7; D is unresolved. The CDR3 spans 12 residues. V was trimmed by 7 bases and J by 1 base, leaving 8 bases between them. The germline V gene has CDR1 MNHEY and CDR2 SVGAGI. This CDR3 is CASTSRSYEQYF. The CDR3 DNA sequence: TGTGCCAGCACTTCGAGGTCCTACGAGCAGTACTTC.

The chain couples TRBV6-5 to TRBJ2-1; TRBD2 is a possible D gene (6 bases). The V gene lost 8 bases and the J gene lost 9 bases, with 17 bases spanning the gap. This CDR3 is built from 13 residues. The germline gives CDR1 MNHEY, CDR2 SVGAGI. Written as DNA, the CDR3 is TGTGCCAGCTGGAGGGACCACACGGGTGAGCAGTTCTTC. This sequence encodes CASWRDHTGEQFF.

The chain combines TRBV5-1 with TRBJ1-3; D gene ambiguous. The CDR3 consists of 16 residues. Germline loops: CDR1 SGHRS, CDR2 YFSETQ. V gave up 4 bases and J gave up 2 bases, with 16 bases separating them. CDR3 region: CASSDLSGSAGNTIYF. CDR3 DNA sequence: TGCGCCAGCAGCGACCTCTCAGGTTCAGCTGGAAACACCATATATTTT.

The chain joins TRBV15 to TRBJ1-3, with D hard to call. The CDR3 spans 15 residues. Trimming left V 0 bases short and J 3 bases short, with 9 bases between. CDR1 is LNHNV, CDR2 YYDKDF, per germline (reference sequence). The CDR3 region has the DNA TGTGCCACCAGCAGAGATCCCGGGGATGGAAACACCATATATTTT. It yields the protein CATSRDPGDGNTIYF. Complete variable domain (other parts from reference TRBV15 and TRBJ1-3): DAMVIQNPRYQVTQFGKPVTLSCSQTLNHNVMYWYQQKSSQAPKLLFHYYDKDFNNEADTPDNFQSRRPNTSFCFLDIRSPGLGDTAMYLCATSRDPGDGNTIYFGEGSWLTVV.

The CDR3 here is CASSVGGSYEQYF. As DNA, the CDR3 is TGTGCCAGCAGCGTAGGAGGCAGCTACGAGCAGTACTTC. The chain couples TRBV9 to TRBJ2-7; D call uncertain. This CDR3 contains 13 residues. Trimming left V 0 bases short and J 3 bases short, with 7 bases between. Looked up from germline, CDR1 is SGDLS and CDR2 is YYNGEE.

This clone was detected a few times. This sequence joins TRBV12-3 or TRBV12-4 and TRBJ2-2; D call uncertain. The CDR3 sequence is 13 residues long. V lost 7 bases and J lost 7, with 13 bases in between. CDR3 nucleotide sequence: TGTGCCAGCAATCTTGGGGTTCGCGGGGAGCTGTTTTTT. Translated, it gives CASNLGVRGELFF.

This chain links TRBV2 with TRBJ1-1; D gene uncertain. CDR3 length equals 11 residues. Per the germline V gene, CDR1 is SNHLY and CDR2 is FYNNEI. The V end lost 4 bases, the J end lost 11 bases, and 11 bases lay between the germline ends. The CDR3 region is CASSVEGMAFF. The CDR3 DNA is TGTGCCAGCAGTGTTGAAGGGATGGCTTTCTTT.

The chain employs TRBV12-3 or TRBV12-4 and TRBJ1-4, with D uncertain. Trimming took 1 base from V and 12 from J, leaving 12 bases between them. The CDR3 has 13 residues. In nucleotides, the CDR3 is TGTGCCAGCAGTTTAGGTGGAGGAAGGGAACTGTTTTTT. Translated: CASSLGGGRELFF.

This chain joins TRBV7-2 and TRBJ2-3; D is unresolved. Trimming pared 5 bases from V and 6 bases from J, leaving 12 bases between. Germline V gene data show CDR1 as SGHTA and CDR2 as FQGNSA. The CDR3 has 13 amino acids. The CDR3 protein is CASSPYDGDTQYF. The CDR3 DNA is TGTGCCAGCAGCCCCTATGACGGGGATACGCAGTATTTT.